Shown below are 18 T cell receptor beta chains from a single sample sequenced in a study of shared clonotypes between healthy human individuals. Clones were sequenced by immunoSEQ multiplex PCR, and TCRdb holds only the in-frame ones, with some missing. The sample has approximately 740,000 clones, 90% to 95% seen once. CD45RO-negative CD8 cells positively selected for CCR7 made up the naive population, which excluded terminally differentiated effector memory CD45RA+ cells. Sequencing used naive CD8+ T cells sorted from blood. All receptors derive from a man aged 25-45 years in good health.

This chain uses TRBV7-9 with TRBJ2-1, with TRBD2 as a possible D gene (7 bases). The germline V gene has CDR1 SEHNR and CDR2 FQNEAQ (reference sequence). This CDR3 contains 17 residues. Between the trimmed V and J ends, which lost 2 bases and 5 bases, there was a span of 19 bases. In DNA, the CDR3 is TGTGCCAGCAGCTTACCGCGGGGGAACAGGGTCCACAATGAGCAGTTCTTC. Translation: CASSLPRGNRVHNEQFF.

This rearrangement joins TRBV7-8 to TRBJ2-5; 12 bases fit TRBD2. This CDR3 comprises 14 residues. With V trimmed by 5 bases and J by 4 bases, 2 bases remained unmatched. Looked up from germline, CDR1 is SGHVS and CDR2 is FQNEAQ. CDR3 nucleotide sequence: TGTGCCAGCAGCGAGGGACTAGCGGGAGAGACCCAGTACTTC. It codes for CASSEGLAGETQYF. Complete variable domain (other parts from reference TRBV7-8 and TRBJ2-5): GAGVSQSPRYKVAKRGQDVALRCDPISGHVSLFWYQQALGQGPEFLTYFQNEAQLDKSGLPSDRFFAERPEGSVSTLKIQRTQQEDSAVYLCASSEGLAGETQYFGPGTRLLVL.

The J gene is TRBJ1-1, the V gene TRBV19, with TRBD1 identical over 7 bases. In germline, CDR1 is LNHDA, CDR2 SQIVND (reference sequence). With 5 bases clipped from V and 0 bases from J, the junction kept 6 bases outside the gene matches. The CDR3 is made up of 15 amino acids. The CDR3 sequence: CASSPRQGLNTEAFF. CDR3 coding DNA: TGTGCCAGTAGTCCGCGACAGGGATTGAACACTGAAGCTTTCTTT.

Regarding this clone: The sample contains more than one DNA sequence encoding this CDR3. The chain employs TRBV9 and TRBJ2-3, with D hard to call. Trimming pared 3 bases from V and 6 bases from J, leaving 8 bases between. The CDR3 length is 12 residues. Germline V lookup: CDR1 SGDLS, CDR2 YYNGEE. CDR3 region: CASSDTRDTQYF. CDR3 DNA sequence: TGTGCCAGCAGCGATACACGCGATACGCAGTATTTT.

The sample holds many counts of this clone. The chain links TRBV14 to TRBJ2-3; possible D gene TRBD1, 6 bases. The germline V gene encodes CDR1 SGHDN and CDR2 FVKESK. The CDR3 covers 17 residues. Trimming stripped 0 bases from V and 2 bases from J, with 15 bases between. This CDR3 reads CASSQDLGQPFTDTQYF. The CDR3 DNA reads as TGTGCCAGCAGCCAAGATTTAGGACAGCCCTTCACAGATACGCAGTATTTT.

The chain uses TRBV10-1 and TRBJ2-7; D call uncertain. V lost 0 bases, J lost 5 bases, and 11 bases lay in between. The CDR3 covers 14 residues. Per the germline V gene, CDR1 is WNHNN and CDR2 is SYGVQD (reference sequence). This chain's CDR3 is CASSESRELHEQYF. CDR3 DNA: TGCGCCAGCAGTGAGTCACGCGAGTTACACGAGCAGTACTTC.

The V call is TRBV7-8, the J call TRBJ2-5; 7 nucleotides line up with TRBD2. The germline V gene encodes CDR1 SGHVS and CDR2 FQNEAQ. The CDR3 loop spans 15 amino acids. V gave up 1 base and J gave up 5 bases; unmatched junction bases: 7. As DNA, the CDR3 is TGTGCCAGCAGCTTAGAAGTGGGGGGGACGGAGACCCAGTACTTC. It encodes CASSLEVGGTETQYF.

The rearrangement links TRBV2 to TRBJ1-1; D remains ambiguous. CDR1 and CDR2 (germline): SNHLY, FYNNEI. Trimming cost V 1 base and J 0 bases, with 9 bases left between them. The CDR3 is 15 residues long. CDR3 region: CASSEEAGMNTEAFF. CDR3 in DNA: TGTGCCAGCAGTGAAGAGGCAGGAATGAACACTGAAGCTTTCTTT.

The chain links TRBV29-1 to TRBJ2-1, with 7 bases that match TRBD2. The V gene end was trimmed by 5 bases and the J gene end by 10 bases; junction bases not matched to a gene: 14. Germline V gene lookup returns CDR1 SQVTM and CDR2 ANQGSEA. The CDR3 sequence is 14 residues long. CDR3 sequence reads: CSVWDAAGVFEQFF. The CDR3, as DNA: TGCAGCGTTTGGGACGCCGCGGGGGTGTTCGAGCAGTTCTTC.

The rearrangement links TRBV19 to TRBJ1-3; a weak D match, TRBD1 (5 bases). Trimming took off 2 bases at V and 1 base at J, with 15 bases between the two ends. Germline CDR1 reads LNHDA; CDR2 reads SQIVND (reference sequence). The CDR3 loop spans 17 amino acids. In nucleotides, the CDR3 is TGTGCCAGTAGTATACCTCCTCACAGGAATTCTGGAAACACCATATATTTT. Protein product: CASSIPPHRNSGNTIYF. Together with reference TRBV19 and TRBJ1-3, the CDR3 gives the full variable domain: DGGITQSPKYLFRKEGQNVTLSCEQNLNHDAMYWYRQDPGQGLRLIYYSQIVNDFQKGDIAEGYSVSREKKESFPLTVTSAQKNPTAFYLCASSIPPHRNSGNTIYFGEGSWLTVV.

Concerning this clone: Different DNA sequences within this sample yield the same CDR3. The CDR3 DNA sequence: TGTGCCAGCAGCTTGGGCGGTTACGAGCAGTACTTC. Its protein product is CASSLGGYEQYF. The chain is built from TRBV5-8 and TRBJ2-7; no firm D call. This CDR3 region has 12 residues. V lost 0 bases, J lost 4 bases, and 5 bases lay in between. Germline assignment: CDR1 SGHTS and CDR2 YDEGEE. Full variable domain (missing parts from reference TRBV5-8 and TRBJ2-7): EAGVTQSPTHLIKTRGQQATLRCSPISGHTSVYWYQQALGLGLQFLLWYDEGEERNRGNFPPRFSGRQFPNYSSELNVNALELEDSALYLCASSLGGYEQYFGPGTRLTVT.

The CDR3 sequence is CASSLQGVGTEAFF. CDR3 sequence (DNA): TGCGCCAGCAGCTTACAGGGGGTGGGCACTGAAGCTTTCTTT. The J gene is TRBJ1-1, the V gene TRBV5-1; 8 bases agree with TRBD1. CDR3 size: 14 residues. Germline loops: CDR1 SGHRS, CDR2 YFSETQ. Losses at the gene ends were 2 bases for V and 4 bases for J; bases not matched to a gene: 4. Using reference TRBV5-1 and TRBJ1-1 for the parts outside the CDR3, the full variable domain is KAGVTQTPRYLIKTRGQQVTLSCSPISGHRSVSWYQQTPGQGLQFLFEYFSETQRNKGNFPGRFSGRQFSNSRSEMNVSTLELGDSALYLCASSLQGVGTEAFFGQGTRLTVV.

Worth noting for this clone: Different DNA sequences within this sample yield the same CDR3. The chain links TRBV10-2 to TRBJ2-3; no clear D gene. The germline V gene encodes CDR1 WSHSY and CDR2 SAAADI. Trimming took off 7 bases at V and 3 bases at J, with 8 bases between the two ends. CDR3 length: 12 amino acids. CDR3 amino acids: CASTGLTDTQYF. CDR3 DNA: TGCGCCAGCACAGGTCTGACAGATACGCAGTATTTT.

The table lists this clone with many counts. The chain has TRBV6-1 and TRBJ2-3; 8 nucleotides agree with TRBD1. Germline assignment: CDR1 MNHNS and CDR2 SASEGT. The V gene end was trimmed by 0 bases and the J gene end by 4 bases; junction bases not matched to a gene: 3. This CDR3 has 15 amino acids. The CDR3 sequence: CASSEAPGGADTQYF. The CDR3 bases are TGTGCCAGCAGTGAAGCGCCAGGGGGCGCAGATACGCAGTATTTT.

This clone was picked up one time. This chain connects TRBV28 to TRBJ1-3; D not resolved. The germline gives CDR1 MDHEN, CDR2 SYDVKM. This CDR3 region has 15 residues. Trimming stripped 1 base from V and 0 bases from J, with 7 bases between. CDR3 amino acids: CASSLLAGSGNTIYF. The CDR3 nucleotides are TGTGCCAGCAGTTTATTAGCAGGCTCTGGAAACACCATATATTTT.

This chain uses TRBV25-1 with TRBJ2-1, with D perhaps TRBD2 (6 bases). The CDR3 runs to 15 residues. V lost 2 bases, J lost 3 bases, and 11 bases lay in between. CDR1 is MGHDK, CDR2 SYGVNS, per germline. As DNA, the CDR3 is TGTGCCAGCAGTGAAGGTGGGAGGTTCTACAATGAGCAGTTCTTC. Translated: CASSEGGRFYNEQFF. Full variable domain (missing parts from reference TRBV25-1 and TRBJ2-1): EADIYQTPRYLVIGTGKKITLECSQTMGHDKMYWYQQDPGMELHLIHYSYGVNSTEKGDLSSESTVSRIRTEHFPLTLESARPSHTSQYLCASSEGGRFYNEQFFGPGTRLTVL.

About this clone: Other DNA sequences of this sample code for an identical CDR3. The V gene is TRBV6-5, the J gene TRBJ2-7; maybe TRBD1 (6 bases). CDR1 is MNHEY, CDR2 SVGAGI, per germline. The CDR3 runs to 14 residues. Deletions cut 0 bases from V and 3 bases from J, with 9 bases between. CDR3 sequence: CASSYSAGDYEQYF. The CDR3 coding sequence is TGTGCCAGCAGTTACTCAGCAGGGGACTACGAGCAGTACTTC.

V usage is TRBV7-9 and J usage is TRBJ2-7; no firm D call. Germline-derived CDR1 and CDR2 are SEHNR and FQNEAQ (reference sequence). V was pared by 5 bases and J by 0 bases, with 8 bases between. The CDR3 is made up of 13 amino acids. The DNA of the CDR3 is TGTGCCAGCAGCATGCTGAGCTCCTACGAGCAGTACTTC. As protein: CASSMLSSYEQYF. Full variable domain (rest looked up from reference TRBV7-9 and TRBJ2-7): DTGVSQNPRHKITKRGQNVTFRCDPISEHNRLYWYRQTLGQGPEFLTYFQNEAQLEKSRLLSDRFSAERPKGSFSTLEIQRTEQGDSAMYLCASSMLSSYEQYFGPGTRLTVT.